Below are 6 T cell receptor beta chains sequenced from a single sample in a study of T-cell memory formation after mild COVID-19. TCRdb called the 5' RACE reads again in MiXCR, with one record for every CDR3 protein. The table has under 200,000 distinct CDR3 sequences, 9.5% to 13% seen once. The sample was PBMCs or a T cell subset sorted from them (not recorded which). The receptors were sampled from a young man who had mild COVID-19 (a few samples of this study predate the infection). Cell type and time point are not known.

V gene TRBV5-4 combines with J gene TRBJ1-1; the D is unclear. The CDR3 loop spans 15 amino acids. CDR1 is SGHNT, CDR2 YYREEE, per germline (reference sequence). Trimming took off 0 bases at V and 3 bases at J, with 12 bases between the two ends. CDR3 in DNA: TGTGCCAGCAGCTTGGCGAGGGTCGGGGACACTGAAGCTTTCTTT. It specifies CASSLARVGDTEAFF.

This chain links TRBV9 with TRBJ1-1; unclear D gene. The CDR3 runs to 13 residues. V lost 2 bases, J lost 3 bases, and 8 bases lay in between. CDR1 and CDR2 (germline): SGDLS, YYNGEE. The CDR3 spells CASSVQIYTEAFF. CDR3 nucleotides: TGTGCCAGCAGCGTCCAGATATACACTGAAGCTTTCTTT.

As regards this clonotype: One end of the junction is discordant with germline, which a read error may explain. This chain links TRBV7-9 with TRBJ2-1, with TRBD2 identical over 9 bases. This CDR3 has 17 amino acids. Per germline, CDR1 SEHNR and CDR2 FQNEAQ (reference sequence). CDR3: CASSHPGAGGSYTEQFF. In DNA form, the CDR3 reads TGTGCCAGCAGCCACCCCGGAGCGGGGGGCTCCTACACTGAGCAGTTCTTC.

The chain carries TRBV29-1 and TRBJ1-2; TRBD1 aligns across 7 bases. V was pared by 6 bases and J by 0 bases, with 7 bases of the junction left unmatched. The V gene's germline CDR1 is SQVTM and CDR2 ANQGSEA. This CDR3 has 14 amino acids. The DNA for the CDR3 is TGCAGCGTCGTGACAGGGATAGCTAACTATGGCTACACCTTC. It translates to CSVVTGIANYGYTF.

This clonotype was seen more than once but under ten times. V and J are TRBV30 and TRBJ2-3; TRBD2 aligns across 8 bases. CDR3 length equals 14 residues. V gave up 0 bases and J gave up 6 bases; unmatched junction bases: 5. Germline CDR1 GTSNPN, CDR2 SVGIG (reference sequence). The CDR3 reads CAWSVSGGWDTQYF. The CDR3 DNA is TGTGCCTGGAGTGTCAGCGGGGGCTGGGATACGCAGTATTTT.

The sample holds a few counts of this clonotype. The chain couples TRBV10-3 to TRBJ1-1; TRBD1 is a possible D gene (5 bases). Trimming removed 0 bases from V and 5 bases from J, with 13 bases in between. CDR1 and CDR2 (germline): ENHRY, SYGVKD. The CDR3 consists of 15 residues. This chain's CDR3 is CAISESGYRGTEAFF. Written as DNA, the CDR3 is TGTGCCATCAGTGAGTCGGGCTACCGGGGGACTGAAGCTTTCTTT.